This T cell receptor (beta chain) comes out of a study of control samples from healthy donors and cancer patients. Data came from immunoSEQ multiplex PCR; TCRdb stores just in-frame clones and leaves some out. The sample has approximately 99,000 clones, approximately 84% seen once; the top ten hold approximately 7%. The CDR3 is 16 amino acids. Germline V gives CDR1 SGHRS, CDR2 YFSETQ. Losses at the gene ends were 4 bases for V and 3 bases for J; bases not matched to a gene: 11. The V and J genes are TRBV5-1 and TRBJ2-7; 9 nucleotides align to TRBD1. The source material was blood. The sequence derives from a man younger than 35 in good health. The chain's CDR3 is CASSLTTGTGSYEQYF. In nucleotides, the CDR3 is TGCGCCAGCAGCCTTACTACCGGGACAGGGAGCTACGAGCAGTACTTC.